This T cell receptor (beta chain) was found in a study of CD8+ T cells in alopecia areata. Study-level findings and limits: Elevated clonality characterized lesional scalp relative to normal scalp, particularly in alopecia totalis/universalis. Researchers reported that TCR sharing among patients proved less clear than in mice, possibly HLA-linked.

Turning to this clone: What it recognizes is unknown.

cDNA reverse transcribed from extracted RNA served as the sequencing template. TCRdb keeps only in-frame clones here, not all; method: immunoSEQ multiplex PCR. The sample consists of 140,000 or so clones, less than 65% of them appearing once. Trimming at V came to 0 bases and at J to 5 bases, leaving 6 bases not matched to a gene. Per the germline V gene, CDR1 is SGDLS and CDR2 is YYNGEE. CDR3 length equals 15 residues. This rearrangement joins TRBV9 to TRBJ2-7; TRBD2 matches at 9 bases. The TCR originated in a human donor in good health. The sequencing sample was made of CD8+ T cells sorted from blood. For the CDR3, the DNA is TGTGCCAGCAGCGTAGTAGCGGGAGTATCCAACGAGCAGTACTTC. It yields the protein CASSVVAGVSNEQYF.